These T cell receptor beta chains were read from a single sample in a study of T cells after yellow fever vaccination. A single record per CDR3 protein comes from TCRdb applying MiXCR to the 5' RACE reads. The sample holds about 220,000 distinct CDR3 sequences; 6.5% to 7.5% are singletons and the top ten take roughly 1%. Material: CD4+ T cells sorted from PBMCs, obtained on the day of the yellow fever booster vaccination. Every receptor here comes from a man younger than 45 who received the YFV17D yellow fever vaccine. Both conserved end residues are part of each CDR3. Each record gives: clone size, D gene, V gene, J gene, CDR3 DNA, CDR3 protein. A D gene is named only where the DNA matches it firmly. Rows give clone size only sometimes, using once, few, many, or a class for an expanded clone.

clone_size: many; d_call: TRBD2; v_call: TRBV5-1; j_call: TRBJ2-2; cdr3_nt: TGCGCCAGCAGCATCCAAGGACTAGCGGTGACCACCGGGGAGCTGTTTTTT; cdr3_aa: CASSIQGLAVTTGELFF
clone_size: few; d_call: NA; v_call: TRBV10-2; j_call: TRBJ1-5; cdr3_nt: TGCGCCAGCAGTGAGAATAGGGGTGGGCCCCAGCATTTT; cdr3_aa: CASSENRGGPQHF
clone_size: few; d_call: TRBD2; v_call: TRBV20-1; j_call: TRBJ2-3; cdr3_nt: TGCAGTGCCACGTCAACTAGCGAACCAACAGATACGCAGTATTTT; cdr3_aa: CSATSTSEPTDTQYF
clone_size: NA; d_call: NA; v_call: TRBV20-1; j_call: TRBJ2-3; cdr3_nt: TGCAGTGCTAGAGTTACGTTATCAGGCACAGATACGCAGTATTTT; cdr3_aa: CSARVTLSGTDTQYF
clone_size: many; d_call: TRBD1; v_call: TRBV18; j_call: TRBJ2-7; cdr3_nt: TGTGCCAGCTCGACGGGACAGGGGGGATACGAGCAGTACTTC; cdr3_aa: CASSTGQGGYEQYF
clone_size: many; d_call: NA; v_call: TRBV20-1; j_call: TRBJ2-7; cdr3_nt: TGCAGTGCAGGGACTGCCTCCTACGAGCAGTACTTC; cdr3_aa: CSAGTASYEQYF
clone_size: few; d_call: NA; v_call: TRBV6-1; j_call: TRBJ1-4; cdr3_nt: TGTGCCAGCAGCCGCAAGAGACAGGCCTCAACTAATGAAAAACTGTTTTTT; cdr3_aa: CASSRKRQASTNEKLFF
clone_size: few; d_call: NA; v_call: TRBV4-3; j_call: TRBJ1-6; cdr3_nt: TGCGCCAGCAGCCAAGATCGGGCTTCCGGGGCTTCCTTGGCCCTCCACTTT; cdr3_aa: CASSQDRASGASLALHF
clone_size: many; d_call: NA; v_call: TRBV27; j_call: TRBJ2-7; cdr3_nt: TGTGCCAGCAGTCCCCGCCCCGCGTCCTACGAGCAGTACTTC; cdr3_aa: CASSPRPASYEQYF
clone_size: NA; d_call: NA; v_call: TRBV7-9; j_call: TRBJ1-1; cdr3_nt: TGTGCCAGCAGCCCTCGGCAGCTCACTGAAGCTTTCTTT; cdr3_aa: CASSPRQLTEAFF
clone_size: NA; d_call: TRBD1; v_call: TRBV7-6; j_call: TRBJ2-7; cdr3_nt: TGTGCCAGCAGCTTGGGCCCCCGGGACAGAGACTACGAGCAGTACTTC; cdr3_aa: CASSLGPRDRDYEQYF
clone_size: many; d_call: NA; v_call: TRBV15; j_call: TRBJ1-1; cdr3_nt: TGTGCCACCAGCTTCAGTCGGGGCACTGAAGCTTTCTTT; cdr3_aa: CATSFSRGTEAFF
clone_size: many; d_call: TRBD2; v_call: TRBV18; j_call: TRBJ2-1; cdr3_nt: TGTGCCAGCTCACCACTAGGCGCTAGCGGGAGTCGTACGGGGGAGCAGTTCTTC; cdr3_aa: CASSPLGASGSRTGEQFF
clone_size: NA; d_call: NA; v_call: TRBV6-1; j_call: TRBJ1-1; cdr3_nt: TGTGCCAGCAGTAAACCCTCCAACACTGAAGCTTTCTTT; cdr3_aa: CASSKPSNTEAFF
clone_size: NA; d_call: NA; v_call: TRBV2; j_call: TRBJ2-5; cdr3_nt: TGTGCCAGCAGTGAAGTGGGTGGCCCCGGGGAGACCCAGTACTTC; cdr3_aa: CASSEVGGPGETQYF
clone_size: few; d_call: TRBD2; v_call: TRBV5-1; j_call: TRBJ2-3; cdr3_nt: TGCGCCAGCAGCCACGTCGGGCTAGCGGCTAGCACAGATACGCAGTATTTT; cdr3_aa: CASSHVGLAASTDTQYF
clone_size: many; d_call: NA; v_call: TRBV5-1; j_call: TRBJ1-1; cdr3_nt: TGCGCCAGCAGCTTGGTTCCGGGGGAAGCTTTCTTT; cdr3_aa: CASSLVPGEAFF
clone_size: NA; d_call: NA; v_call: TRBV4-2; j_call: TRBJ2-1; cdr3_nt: TGTGCCAGCAGCCAAGAGGTCGGGAGTCCCTACAATGAGCAGTTCTTC; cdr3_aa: CASSQEVGSPYNEQFF
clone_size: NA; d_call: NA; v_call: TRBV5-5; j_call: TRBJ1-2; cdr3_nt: TGTGCCAGCAGCATAGGGACGGGCTATGGCTACACCTTC; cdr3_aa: CASSIGTGYGYTF
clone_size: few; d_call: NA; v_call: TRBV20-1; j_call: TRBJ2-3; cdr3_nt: TGCAGTGCTAGGCGAATTAGCGGTTTGGATACGCAGTATTTT; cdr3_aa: CSARRISGLDTQYF
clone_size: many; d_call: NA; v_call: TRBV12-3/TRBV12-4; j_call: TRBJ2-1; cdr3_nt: TGTGCCAGCAGTTATCTTTACTCCTACAATGAGCAGTTCTTC; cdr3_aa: CASSYLYSYNEQFF
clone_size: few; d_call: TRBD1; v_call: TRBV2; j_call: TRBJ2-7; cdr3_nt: TGTGCCAGCAGTGGGGGACAGATGAGCTACGAGCAGTACTTC; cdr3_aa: CASSGGQMSYEQYF
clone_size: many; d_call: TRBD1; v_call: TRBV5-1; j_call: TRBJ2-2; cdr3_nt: TGCGCCAGCAGCATCGGACAGGGGGCCGGGGAGCTGTTTTTT; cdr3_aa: CASSIGQGAGELFF
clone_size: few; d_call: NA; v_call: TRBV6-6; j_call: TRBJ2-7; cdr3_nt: TGTGCCAACCGGGACGATCCCTCCACCGAGCAGTACTTC; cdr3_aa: CANRDDPSTEQYF
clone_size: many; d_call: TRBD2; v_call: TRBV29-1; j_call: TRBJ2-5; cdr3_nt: TGCAGCGTTTGCACTAGCGGGTCCCCCGCCCCCCAGTACTTC; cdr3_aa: CSVCTSGSPAPQYF
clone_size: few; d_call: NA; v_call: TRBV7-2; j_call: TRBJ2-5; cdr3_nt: TGTGCCAGCAGCTTCCAGGGGCGGGAGACCCAGTACTTC; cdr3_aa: CASSFQGRETQYF
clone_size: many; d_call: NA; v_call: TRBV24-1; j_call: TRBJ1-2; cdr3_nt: TGTGCCACCAGTGACCCTGGGACAAATACTAACTATGGCTACACCTTC; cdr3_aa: CATSDPGTNTNYGYTF
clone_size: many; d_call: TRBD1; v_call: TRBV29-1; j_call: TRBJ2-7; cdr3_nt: TGCAGCGTCTCCGGGACAGGGGGCGCCGAGCAGTACTTC; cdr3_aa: CSVSGTGGAEQYF
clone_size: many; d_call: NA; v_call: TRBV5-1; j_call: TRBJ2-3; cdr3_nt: TGCGCCAGCAGCTTCCGGGACCCGGGGACAGATACGCAGTATTTT; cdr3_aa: CASSFRDPGTDTQYF
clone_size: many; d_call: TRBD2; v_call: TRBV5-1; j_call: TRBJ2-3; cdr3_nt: TGCGCCAGCAGCTTCGGGACTAGCGGTAACACAGATACGCAGTATTTT; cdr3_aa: CASSFGTSGNTDTQYF
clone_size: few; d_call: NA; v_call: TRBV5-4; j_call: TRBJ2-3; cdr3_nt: TGTGCCAGCAGCATGGGGGTACCAGATACGCAGTATTTT; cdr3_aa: CASSMGVPDTQYF
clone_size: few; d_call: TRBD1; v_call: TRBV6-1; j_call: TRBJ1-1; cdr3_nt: TGTGCCAGCAATCAGGGGGGGACGAGCGCTGAAGCTTTCTTT; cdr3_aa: CASNQGGTSAEAFF
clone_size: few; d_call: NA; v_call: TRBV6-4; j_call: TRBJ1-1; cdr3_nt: TGTGCCAGCAGGGGGGGCGAGTCTTTACGGGGGCGCGTGAACACTGAAGCTTTCTTT; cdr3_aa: CASRGGESLRGRVNTEAFF
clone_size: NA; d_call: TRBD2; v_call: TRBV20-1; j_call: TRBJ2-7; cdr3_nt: TGCAGTGCTAGTAAGCCTAGCGGGAGCGGCGAGCAGTACTTC; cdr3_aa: CSASKPSGSGEQYF
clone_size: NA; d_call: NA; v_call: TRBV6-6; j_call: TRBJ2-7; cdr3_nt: TGTGCTGGGGGCGGGGGCTACGAGCAGTACTTC; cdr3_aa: CAGGGGYEQYF
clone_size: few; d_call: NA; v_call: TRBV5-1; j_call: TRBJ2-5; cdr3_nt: TGCGCCAGCAGCTCCTCGGCGGAGCAGGGGATGAAGACCCAGTACTTC; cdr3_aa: CASSSSAEQGMKTQYF
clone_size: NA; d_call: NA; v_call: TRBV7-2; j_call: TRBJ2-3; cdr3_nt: TGTGCCAGCAGTTCCCAGTGGGATACGCAGTATTTT; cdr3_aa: CASSSQWDTQYF
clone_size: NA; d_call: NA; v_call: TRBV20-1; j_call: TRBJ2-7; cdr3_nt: TGCAGTGCGACACCGGGTCCGAGCCACTACGAGCAGTACTTC; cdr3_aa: CSATPGPSHYEQYF
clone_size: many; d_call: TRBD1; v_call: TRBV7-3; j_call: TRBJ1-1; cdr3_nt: TGTGCCAGCAGCTCGGACAGGTTGAACACTGAAGCTTTCTTT; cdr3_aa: CASSSDRLNTEAFF
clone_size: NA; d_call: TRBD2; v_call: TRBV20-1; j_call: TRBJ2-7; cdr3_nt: TGCAGTGCTACCTTAGCGGGAGGTACTACCTACGAGCAGTACTTC; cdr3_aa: CSATLAGGTTYEQYF
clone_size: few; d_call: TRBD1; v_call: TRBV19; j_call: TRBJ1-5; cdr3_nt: TGTGCCAGTAGTACTTCCAGGGGGCTCGGCAATCAGCCCCAGCATTTT; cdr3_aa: CASSTSRGLGNQPQHF
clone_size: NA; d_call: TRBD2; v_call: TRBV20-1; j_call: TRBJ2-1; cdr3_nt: TGCAGTGCTAGATTAACTAGCGGGAGAAACAATGAGCAGTTCTTC; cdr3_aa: CSARLTSGRNNEQFF
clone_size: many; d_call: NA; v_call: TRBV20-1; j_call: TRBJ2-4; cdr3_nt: TGCAGTGCTAGGTCCCGGGGGGCGGCCAAAAACATTCAGTACTTC; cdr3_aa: CSARSRGAAKNIQYF
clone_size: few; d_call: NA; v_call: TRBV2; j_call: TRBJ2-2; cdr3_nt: TGTGCCAGCAGTGGTCAGTTTGGCGGGGAGCTGTTTTTT; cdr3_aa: CASSGQFGGELFF
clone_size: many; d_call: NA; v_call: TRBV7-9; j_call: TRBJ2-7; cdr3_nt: TGTGCCAGCAGCTTAGCGGGACCCGACGAGCAGTACTTC; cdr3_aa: CASSLAGPDEQYF
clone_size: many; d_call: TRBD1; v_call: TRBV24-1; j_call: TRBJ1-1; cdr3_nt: TGTGCCACCAGTGATCATACCTCTTCGACAGGGGGAAAAGCTTTCTTT; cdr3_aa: CATSDHTSSTGGKAFF
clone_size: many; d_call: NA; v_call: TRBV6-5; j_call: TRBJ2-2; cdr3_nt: TGTGCCAGCGGTACGAACACCGGGGAGCTGTTTTTT; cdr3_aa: CASGTNTGELFF
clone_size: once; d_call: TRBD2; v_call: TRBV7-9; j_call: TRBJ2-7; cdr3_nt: TGTGCCACCGCTAGCGGGCGTTACTACGAGCAGTACTTC; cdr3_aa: CATASGRYYEQYF
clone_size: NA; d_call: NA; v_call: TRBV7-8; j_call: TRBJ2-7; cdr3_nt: TGTGCCAGCACGCCTCCGGGCCGTAAATACGAGCAGTACTTC; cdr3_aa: CASTPPGRKYEQYF
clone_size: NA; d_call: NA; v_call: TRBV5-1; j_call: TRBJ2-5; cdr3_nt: TGCGCCAGCAGCTTGGAGCGTAGCCAAGAGACCCAGTACTTC; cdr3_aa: CASSLERSQETQYF
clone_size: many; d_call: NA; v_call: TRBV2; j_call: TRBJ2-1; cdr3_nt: TGTGCCAGCAGTGAAGACCCTAGATACAATGAGCAGTTCTTC; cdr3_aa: CASSEDPRYNEQFF
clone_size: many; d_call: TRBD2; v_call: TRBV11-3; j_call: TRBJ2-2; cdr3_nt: TGTGCCAGCAGCGCACGGGAGGTCGACACCGGGGAGCTGTTTTTT; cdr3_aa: CASSAREVDTGELFF
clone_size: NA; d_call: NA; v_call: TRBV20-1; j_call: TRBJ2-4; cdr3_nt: TGCAGTGTCGGCAGAACCCTAGCCAAAAACATTCAGTACTTC; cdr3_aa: CSVGRTLAKNIQYF